This T cell receptor beta chain stems from a study of blood T cells in healthy people across ages. A sample-barcoded 5' primer and a J-beta primer mix were used in a second PCR of about 7 to 12 cycles. TCRdb analysed the 5' RACE reads with MiXCR anew, one entry per CDR3 protein. The profile shows 540,000 or so distinct CDR3 sequences, around 48% of them singletons. Germline V lookup: CDR1 DFQATT, CDR2 SNEGSKA (reference sequence). This CDR3 contains 14 residues. The V segment lost 6 bases and the J segment 1 base; nucleotides outside the gene matches: 8. The sample taken for sequencing was blood. The rearrangement joins TRBV20-1 to TRBJ1-1, with 7 bases lining up with TRBD1. The source of this sequence is a man older than 75 in good health. The CDR3 reads CSAHKGQTNTEAFF. In DNA form, the CDR3 reads TGCAGTGCGCACAAGGGACAGACGAACACTGAAGCTTTCTTT.